The rows below give T cell receptor beta chains drawn from one sample of a study of T-cell reconstitution after alpha-beta-depleted transplantation in children. TCRdb redid the calling of the PCR reads with MiXCR, one entry per CDR3 protein. Of 150,000 to 200,000 distinct CDR3 sequences detected, more than 12% appear once; the ten largest clones hold under 15%. Sample: PBMCs from the stem cell graft donor, taken from the stem cell graft. The receptors come from a human donor who donated a stem cell graft to a child with acute lymphoblastic leukemia. The CDR3 runs from the conserved cysteine through the conserved F or W. D genes are given only for firm matches. Not all rows give a size; the values are once, few, many and, for expanded clones, a class.

>TRBV10-3|many|TRBD2|TRBJ2-7
CAISERLAAYEQYF
TGTGCCATCAGTGAGAGACTAGCGGCCTACGAGCAGTACTTC
>TRBV29-1|.|.|TRBJ1-2
CSVVAGEDGYTF
TGCAGCGTTGTAGCAGGGGAAGATGGCTACACCTTC
>TRBV29-1|many|TRBD2|TRBJ2-3
CSVRGRLAGETGYF
TGCAGCGTTCGGGGGAGGCTAGCGGGGGAAACGGGGTATTTT
>TRBV6-1|many|TRBD1|TRBJ1-2
CASRDMTRGLGGYTF
TGTGCCAGCAGGGATATGACTAGGGGGCTGGGTGGCTACACCTTC
>TRBV7-9|many|TRBD2|TRBJ2-1
CASSLVAGDYNEQFF
TGTGCCAGCAGCTTAGTAGCGGGGGATTACAATGAGCAGTTCTTC
>TRBV7-2|many|.|TRBJ1-5
CASSQQGGQPQHF
TGTGCCAGCAGCCAACAGGGAGGGCAGCCCCAGCATTTT
>TRBV5-1|many|TRBD2|TRBJ2-3
CASSLVAGEGDTQYF
TGCGCCAGCAGCTTGGTAGCGGGAGAAGGAGATACGCAGTATTTT
>TRBV12-3/TRBV12-4|many|.|TRBJ1-5
CASSSGWDQPQHF
TGTGCCAGCAGTTCTGGGTGGGATCAGCCCCAGCATTTT
>TRBV28|few|.|TRBJ1-1
CASSFPALTEAFF
TGTGCCAGCAGTTTCCCAGCACTCACTGAAGCTTTCTTT
>TRBV12-3/TRBV12-4|.|.|TRBJ2-2
CASSLVAPGLTGELFF
TGTGCCAGCAGTTTAGTGGCCCCTGGTTTGACCGGGGAGCTGTTTTTT
>TRBV11-2|many|TRBD2|TRBJ2-7
CASSRDYSYEQYF
TGTGCCAGCAGCCGGGACTACTCCTACGAGCAGTACTTC
>TRBV3-1|.|TRBD2|TRBJ2-1
CATSQTSGRAPGNEQFF
TGTGCCACCAGCCAAACTAGCGGGAGGGCCCCTGGCAATGAGCAGTTCTTC
>TRBV7-2|many|.|TRBJ2-5
CASSPMAETQYF
TGTGCCAGCAGTCCTATGGCGGAGACCCAGTACTTC
>TRBV14|.|.|TRBJ2-3
CASSQGPQTDTQYF
TGTGCCAGCAGCCAAGGGCCTCAGACAGATACGCAGTATTTT
>TRBV5-1|many|.|TRBJ2-2
CASSLFSVRTGTGELFF
TGCGCCAGCAGCTTATTTTCAGTACGGACGGGCACCGGGGAGCTGTTTTTT
>TRBV5-1|.|TRBD2|TRBJ2-7
CASSLPSGTGGDEQYF
TGCGCCAGCAGTTTGCCCAGCGGGACCGGCGGCGACGAGCAGTACTTC
>TRBV5-1|few|.|TRBJ1-4
CASSLDGAVNEKLFF
TGCGCCAGCAGCTTGGATGGGGCGGTCAATGAAAAACTGTTTTTT
>TRBV29-1|.|.|TRBJ1-5
CSVVEGQINQPQHF
TGCAGCGTCGTTGAGGGGCAGATCAATCAGCCCCAGCATTTT
>TRBV7-9|.|.|TRBJ2-2
CASSLPYGGNTGELFF
TGTGCCAGCAGCTTGCCTTATGGGGGTAACACCGGGGAGCTGTTTTTT
>TRBV12-3/TRBV12-4|many|.|TRBJ2-3
CASSLKGDGTDTQYF
TGTGCCAGCAGTTTAAAGGGGGACGGCACAGATACGCAGTATTTT
>TRBV5-5|many|.|TRBJ2-5
CASSLPPRTVETQYF
TGTGCCAGCAGCTTGCCGCCGCGGACGGTGGAGACCCAGTACTTC
>TRBV5-1|many|.|TRBJ1-2
CASSFAGAGYGYTF
TGCGCCAGCAGCTTCGCGGGGGCTGGCTATGGCTACACCTTC
>TRBV11-2|many|TRBD1|TRBJ1-1
CASSLRTGNTEAFF
TGTGCCAGCAGCCTCAGGACAGGGAACACTGAAGCTTTCTTT
>TRBV7-9|many|.|TRBJ1-5
CASSLVGLPQHF
TGTGCCAGCAGCTTAGTGGGACTGCCCCAGCATTTT
>TRBV5-1|many|TRBD1|TRBJ1-2
CASSLWDRAYGYTF
TGCGCCAGCAGCTTGTGGGACAGGGCTTATGGCTACACCTTC
>TRBV5-6|many|TRBD1|TRBJ2-1
CASSYTGGGEQFF
TGTGCCAGCTCCTATACAGGGGGCGGTGAGCAGTTCTTC
>TRBV6-5|many|.|TRBJ2-2
CASSYRAYTGELFF
TGTGCCAGCAGTTACAGGGCATACACCGGGGAGCTGTTTTTT
>TRBV12-3/TRBV12-4|many|TRBD2|TRBJ2-5
CASRGLAGAPETQYF
TGTGCCAGCAGGGGACTAGCGGGGGCCCCAGAGACCCAGTACTTC
>TRBV27|many|.|TRBJ2-5
CASRAEGETQYF
TGTGCCAGCAGAGCTGAGGGAGAGACCCAGTACTTC
>TRBV5-1|.|TRBD2|TRBJ2-1
CASGQGGTYNEQFF
TGCGCCAGCGGTCAGGGAGGGACCTACAATGAGCAGTTCTTC
>TRBV28|.|TRBD1|TRBJ1-1
CASRLTGDTEAFF
TGTGCCAGCAGACTTACAGGGGACACTGAAGCTTTCTTT
>TRBV9|many|.|TRBJ2-7
CASSVVGSYEQYF
TGTGCCAGCAGCGTGGTGGGATCCTACGAGCAGTACTTC
>TRBV10-3|many|TRBD2|TRBJ2-3
CAISPSGTTDTQYF
TGTGCCATCAGTCCTAGCGGGACCACAGATACGCAGTATTTT